The clone carrying this T cell receptor beta chain was observed a handful of times. Its antigen remains unidentified. The data were obtained in a study of T cell repertoires in cytomegalovirus infection. Germline-derived CDR1 and CDR2 are SEHNR and FQNEAQ (reference sequence). The CDR3 length is 12 residues. V was shortened by 1 base and J by 5 bases, with 5 bases between the two germline ends. TCRdb processed the reads anew with MiXCR; each CDR3 protein has one entry. Of about 180,000 distinct CDR3 sequences in the sample, about 22% are singletons; the top ten hold roughly 25%. This sample comprised CD8+ T cells from cultured PBMCs, obtained from culture after CMV antigen stimulation. This receptor was obtained from a human donor in good health (CMV status not recorded). Some clones in this sample may be carry-over from other donors' samples. The chain has TRBV7-9 and TRBJ1-1; D uncertain. The CDR3 nucleotides are TGTGCCAGCAGCTTAGTAAGGACTGAAGCTTTCTTT. It encodes CASSLVRTEAFF. The entire variable domain, with the rest obtained from reference TRBV7-9 and TRBJ1-1, is as follows: DTGVSQNPRHKITKRGQNVTFRCDPISEHNRLYWYRQTLGQGPEFLTYFQNEAQLEKSRLLSDRFSAERPKGSFSTLEIQRTEQGDSAMYLCASSLVRTEAFFGQGTRLTVV.